This T cell receptor beta chain was found in a study of blood T cell repertoires in COVID-19. Study overall: The origin of the acute and convalescent COVID-19 samples was the United States, Italy and Spain. In each case, the material was cDNA or gDNA derived from T cells, B-cell-depleted T cells, or PBMCs.

Per the authors' pipeline: Reference gene primer amplification yielded estimated nucleated cell counts. The method was immunoSEQ multiplex PCR; TCRdb's version includes in-frame clones alone and lacks a portion of them. V, J and clone size are taken as reported in that table, and D and trimming were inferred from the DNA itself. Of some 100,000 clones listed, roughly four fifths are singletons. V lost 2 bases, J lost 4 bases, and 5 bases stayed unmatched. CDR1 ENHRY and CDR2 SYGVKD come from the germline V gene. This CDR3 region has 15 residues. The V gene is TRBV10-3, the J gene TRBJ1-2, with TRBD1 identical over 9 bases. Source material: peripheral blood. The TCR was taken from a human donor in a cohort sampled during active COVID-19. For the CDR3, the DNA is TGTGCCATCAGTGAGGAGACAGGGGGAACCTATGGCTACACCTTC. It is translated as CAISEETGGTYGYTF.